This is a list of T cell receptor beta chains from one sample in a study of regulatory T cells. Using immunoSEQ multiplex PCR, the repertoire was profiled, and TCRdb retains in-frame clones only, with some absent. The sample yields about 17,000 clones, 80% to 90% seen once. Sequences were obtained from conventional CD4+ T cells sorted from blood. These receptors were obtained from a person younger than 45 with CD3G deficiency. Each CDR3 is given with its conserved first and last residue. The order of the fields is V gene, D gene, CDR3 length, clone size, J gene, CDR3 DNA, CDR3 protein. D genes are given only for firm matches. For some rows the clone size is stated as once, few or many, or as a class when expanded; others skip it.

TRBV6-6,.,12,.,TRBJ1-5,TGTGCCAGCAGACATAGCAATCAGCCCCAGCATTTT,CASRHSNQPQHF
TRBV10-3,.,17,.,TRBJ1-1,TGTGCCCGCGACGGGCGGAGTGAAGGGAAATGTTGGCCTGAAGCTTTCTTT,CARDGRSEGKCWPEAFF
TRBV29-1,TRBD1,14,.,TRBJ1-2,TGCAGCGTTGAAGATCGACAGGGGCAGGTTGGCTACACCTTC,CSVEDRQGQVGYTF
TRBV5-1,.,16,.,TRBJ2-3,TGCGCCAGCAGCACCGGGGACCAGGCTAGCACAGATACGCAGTATTTT,CASSTGDQASTDTQYF
TRBV19,TRBD1,15,.,TRBJ1-2,TGTGCCAGTAGTCCCCGACAGGGGGCGGGCTATGGCTACACCTTC,CASSPRQGAGYGYTF
TRBV6-1,.,13,.,TRBJ2-6,TGTGCCCATGAAGGCTCTGGGGCCAACGTCCTGACTTTC,CAHEGSGANVLTF
TRBV7-9,TRBD1,16,.,TRBJ1-4,TGTGCCAGCAGCTTATTTCGGGGACAGGGAGATGAAAAACTGTTTTTT,CASSLFRGQGDEKLFF
TRBV5-5,.,14,.,TRBJ1-1,TGTGCCAGCAGCTTGAGGCCGATGAACACTGAAGCTTTCTTT,CASSLRPMNTEAFF
TRBV19,TRBD1,14,.,TRBJ1-1,TGTGCCAGTAGCTGGACAGGAATGAACACTGAAGCTTTCTTT,CASSWTGMNTEAFF
TRBV28,TRBD1,14,once,TRBJ2-7,TGTGCCAGCAGTTCCAGGGGACAGGGTGGCGAGCAGTACTTC,CASSSRGQGGEQYF
TRBV5-1,TRBD1,14,once,TRBJ1-2,TGCGCCAGCAATCGGGACAGGGGAGTAGATGGCTACACCTTC,CASNRDRGVDGYTF
TRBV6-1,TRBD2,12,.,TRBJ2-7,TGTGCCAGCAGTGAGAGCGGGATCGAGCAGTACTTC,CASSESGIEQYF
TRBV11-2,.,14,.,TRBJ2-7,TGTGCCAGCAGCTTAGATCGAAAGGGTGGCGAGCAGTACTTC,CASSLDRKGGEQYF
TRBV7-2,.,14,.,TRBJ1-1,TGTGCCAGCAGCTTACAGACAATCTACACTGAAGCTTTCTTT,CASSLQTIYTEAFF
TRBV7-9,TRBD1,16,.,TRBJ2-3,TGTGCCAGCAGCTTAGGTACAGGGGGCCGAGCAGATACGCAGTATTTT,CASSLGTGGRADTQYF
TRBV27,.,17,.,TRBJ1-1,TGTGCCAGCAGTTTAAATGGAAAGGGACACGACAACACTGAAGCTTTCTTT,CASSLNGKGHDNTEAFF
TRBV6-1,TRBD1,16,once,TRBJ1-1,TGTGCCAGCAGTGTCGGGACAGGGTTTGCCGGCACTGAAGCTTTCTTT,CASSVGTGFAGTEAFF
TRBV28,.,14,.,TRBJ1-2,TGTGCCAGCAGTTTGGGCCTTGCTAACTATGGCTACACCTTC,CASSLGLANYGYTF
TRBV7-2,.,13,.,TRBJ2-7,TGTGCCAGCAGCTTAGGGCCCGGCTTGGAGCAGTACTTC,CASSLGPGLEQYF
TRBV27,.,16,.,TRBJ1-3,TGTGCCAGCAGTTCCCCCGACTCGAGCTCTGGAAACACCATATATTTT,CASSSPDSSSGNTIYF
TRBV7-2,TRBD1,13,.,TRBJ2-7,TGTGCCAGCAGCACCAGACAGGGTCTCGAGCAGTACTTC,CASSTRQGLEQYF
TRBV6-1,.,12,.,TRBJ1-1,TGTGCCAGCAGTTTGATGAACACTGAAGCTTTCTTT,CASSLMNTEAFF
TRBV5-1,.,17,.,TRBJ2-6,TGCGCCAGCAGCCTCCAGGGGATGAGCTCTGGGGCCAACGTCCTGACTTTC,CASSLQGMSSGANVLTF
TRBV18,.,13,.,TRBJ2-5,TGTGCCAGCTCAACCTCGGGGAGGCAGACCCAGTACTTC,CASSTSGRQTQYF
TRBV6-5,.,16,few,TRBJ2-7,TGTGCCAGCAGTTTCCGTATTGGGACATTCGAGAACGAGCAGTACTTC,CASSFRIGTFENEQYF
TRBV6-1,.,14,.,TRBJ1-1,TGTGCCAGCAGCCCTGCTCGGGTGATGGCTGAAGCTTTCTTT,CASSPARVMAEAFF
TRBV11-2,TRBD1,16,.,TRBJ2-6,TGTGCCAGCAGCGTCATCAGGGGGCGCGGGGCCAACGTCCTGACTTTC,CASSVIRGRGANVLTF
TRBV6-6,TRBD1,15,.,TRBJ2-7,TGTGCCAGCAGCAACAGGGGACAGGGGCAATACGAGCAGTACTTC,CASSNRGQGQYEQYF
TRBV18,TRBD1,13,.,TRBJ2-2,TGTGCCAGCTCACCAGACAGGGCCGGGGAGCTGTTTTTT,CASSPDRAGELFF
TRBV7-9,TRBD2,17,.,TRBJ2-3,TGTGCCAGCAGCCGGGGACTAGCGGGACCGAGCACAGATACGCAGTATTTT,CASSRGLAGPSTDTQYF
TRBV7-9,.,12,.,TRBJ2-1,TGTGCCAGCAGATACAGGGAACATGAGCAGTTCTTC,CASRYREHEQFF
TRBV18,.,14,.,TRBJ2-7,TGTGCCAGCTCACCCAATCAGGGGCCCTACGAGCAGTACTTC,CASSPNQGPYEQYF
TRBV5-1,TRBD1,16,few,TRBJ2-6,TGCGCCAGCAGCCCATTAACAGGGGCCGGGGCCAACGTCCTGACTTTC,CASSPLTGAGANVLTF
TRBV5-1,.,14,.,TRBJ1-2,TGCGCCAGCAGCTTGGGCTTCGGTTCGCATGGCTACACCTTC,CASSLGFGSHGYTF
TRBV4-1,.,15,.,TRBJ2-7,TGCGCCAGCAGCCAAGGGGAGGCCAGGGTATACGAGCAGTACTTC,CASSQGEARVYEQYF
TRBV10-3,TRBD2,17,.,TRBJ2-3,TGTGCCATCAGTGGAGGGGCTAGCGGGATGGTCACAGATACGCAGTATTTT,CAISGGASGMVTDTQYF
TRBV28,.,14,.,TRBJ1-2,TGTGCCAGCAGTCCCTTCGGGTCCGTCCATGGCTACACCTTC,CASSPFGSVHGYTF
TRBV19,.,13,.,TRBJ2-5,TGTGCCAGTAGTATGGTGGCCGGTGAGACCCAGTACTTC,CASSMVAGETQYF
TRBV21-1,.,15,.,TRBJ1-4,TGTGCCAGCAGCAAAGCGACAGGGGTTAATGAAAAACTGTTTTTT,CASSKATGVNEKLFF
TRBV5-1,.,16,.,TRBJ1-4,TGCGCCAGCAGCCTCGCGGGATTCGCCCGTAATGAAAAACTGTTTTTT,CASSLAGFARNEKLFF
TRBV28,.,14,few,TRBJ1-6,TGTGCCAGCCGACCGGGGGCCGGGAATTCACCCCTCCACTTT,CASRPGAGNSPLHF
TRBV6-6,TRBD1,16,medium-sized,TRBJ2-6,TGTGCCAGCAGTCGGGACAGGGGCTCTGGGGCCAACGTCCTGACTTTC,CASSRDRGSGANVLTF
TRBV5-1,.,14,.,TRBJ2-1,TGCGCCAGCAGCTTGGGCCAGGGACTGAATGAGCAGTTCTTC,CASSLGQGLNEQFF
TRBV28,.,13,.,TRBJ2-3,TGTGCCAGCAGTTTAAGGAGCACAGATACGCAGTATTTT,CASSLRSTDTQYF
TRBV6-1,.,13,.,TRBJ2-7,TGTGCCAGTAGCGAGTCGAGCTCCTACGAGCAGTACTTC,CASSESSSYEQYF
TRBV28,.,14,.,TRBJ1-1,TGTGCCAGCAGGGATCCGGGATGGAACACTGAAGCTTTCTTT,CASRDPGWNTEAFF
TRBV6-6,.,15,.,TRBJ1-4,TGTGCCAGCAGTTTAAGCAGGGAGGCAAATGAAAAACTGTTTTTT,CASSLSREANEKLFF
TRBV10-3,TRBD2,19,.,TRBJ2-2,TGTGCCATCAGTGAGTCCCGGGCTAGCGGGAGAATCGGGACCGGGGAGCTGTTTTTT,CAISESRASGRIGTGELFF
TRBV19,.,13,.,TRBJ2-2,TGTGCCAGTAGTATGAAGGGACCCGGGGAGCTGTTTTTT,CASSMKGPGELFF
TRBV6-6,TRBD2,11,.,TRBJ2-5,TGTGCCAGCATGGGAGGGGAGACCCAGTACTTC,CASMGGETQYF
TRBV27,TRBD1,16,.,TRBJ1-1,TGTGCCAGCAGTCAAAGGACAGGTTTTGGCTCGGCCGAAGCTTTCTTT,CASSQRTGFGSAEAFF
TRBV6-1,.,13,.,TRBJ2-7,TGTGCCAGCTCTCAACACGTAACCTACGAGCAGTACTTC,CASSQHVTYEQYF
TRBV28,.,14,.,TRBJ1-5,TGTGCCAGCAGTTTTTCATATAGCAATCAGCCCCAGCATTTT,CASSFSYSNQPQHF
TRBV5-1,TRBD1,15,.,TRBJ2-3,TGCGCCAGCAGCTTGGGGACAGGGACAGCAGATACGCAGTATTTT,CASSLGTGTADTQYF
TRBV28,.,16,.,TRBJ1-1,TGTGCCAGCAGTTTAATGGTTGGGGGGGTCGGCAGGAGAGCTTTCTTT,CASSLMVGGVGRRAFF
TRBV30,TRBD2,13,.,TRBJ2-1,TGTGCCTGGAGTGTGACTAGCGGGAGTGAGCAGTTCTTC,CAWSVTSGSEQFF
TRBV6-1,.,13,.,TRBJ1-1,TGTGCCAGCACGGATCGAGCGAACACTGAAGCTTTCTTT,CASTDRANTEAFF
TRBV28,TRBD2,14,.,TRBJ2-2,TGTGCCACCTTGAGCGGGACGAACACCGGGGAGCTGTTTTTT,CATLSGTNTGELFF